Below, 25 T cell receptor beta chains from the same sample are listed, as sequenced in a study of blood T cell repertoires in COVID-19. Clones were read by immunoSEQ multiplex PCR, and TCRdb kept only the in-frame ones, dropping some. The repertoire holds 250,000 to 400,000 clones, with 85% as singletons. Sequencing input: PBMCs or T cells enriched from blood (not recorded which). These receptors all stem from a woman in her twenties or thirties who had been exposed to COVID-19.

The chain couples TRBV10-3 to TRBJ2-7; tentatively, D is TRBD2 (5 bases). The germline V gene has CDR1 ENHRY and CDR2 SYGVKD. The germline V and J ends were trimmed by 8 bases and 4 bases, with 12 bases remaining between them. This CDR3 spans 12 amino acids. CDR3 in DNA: TGTGCCATCTCCGGGAATAGGTACGAGCAGTACTTC. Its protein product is CAISGNRYEQYF.

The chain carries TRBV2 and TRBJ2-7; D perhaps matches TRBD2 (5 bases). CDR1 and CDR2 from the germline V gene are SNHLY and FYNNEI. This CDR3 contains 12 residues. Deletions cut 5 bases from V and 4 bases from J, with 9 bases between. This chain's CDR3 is CASSRTSYEQYF. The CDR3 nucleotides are TGTGCCAGCAGTCGGACTTCGTACGAGCAGTACTTC.

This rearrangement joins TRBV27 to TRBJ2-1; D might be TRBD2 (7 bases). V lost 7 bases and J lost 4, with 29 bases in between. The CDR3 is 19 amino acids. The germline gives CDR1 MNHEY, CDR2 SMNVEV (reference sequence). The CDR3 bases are TGTGCCAGCACCACCTGGGGCGGGGGCACACAACGACAATACAATGAGCAGTTCTTC. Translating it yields CASTTWGGGTQRQYNEQFF.

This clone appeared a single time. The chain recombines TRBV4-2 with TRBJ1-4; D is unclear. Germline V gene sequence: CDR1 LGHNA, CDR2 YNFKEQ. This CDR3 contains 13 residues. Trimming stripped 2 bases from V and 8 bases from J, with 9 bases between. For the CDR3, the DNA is TGTGCCAGCAGCCAAAAATCACACGAAAAACTGTTTTTT. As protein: CASSQKSHEKLFF.

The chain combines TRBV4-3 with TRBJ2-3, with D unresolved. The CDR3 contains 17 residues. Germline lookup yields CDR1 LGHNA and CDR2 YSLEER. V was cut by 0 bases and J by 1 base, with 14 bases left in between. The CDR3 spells CASSQDVSTYRTDTQYF. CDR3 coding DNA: TGCGCCAGCAGCCAAGATGTGTCCACCTACCGCACAGATACGCAGTATTTT.

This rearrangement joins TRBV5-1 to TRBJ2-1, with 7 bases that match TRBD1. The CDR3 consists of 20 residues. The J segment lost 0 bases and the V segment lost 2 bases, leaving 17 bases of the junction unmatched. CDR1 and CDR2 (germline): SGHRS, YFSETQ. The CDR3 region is CASSFWGSRGSSSSYNEQFF. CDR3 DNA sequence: TGCGCCAGCAGCTTTTGGGGTAGCAGGGGGTCTTCCAGCTCCTACAATGAGCAGTTCTTC.

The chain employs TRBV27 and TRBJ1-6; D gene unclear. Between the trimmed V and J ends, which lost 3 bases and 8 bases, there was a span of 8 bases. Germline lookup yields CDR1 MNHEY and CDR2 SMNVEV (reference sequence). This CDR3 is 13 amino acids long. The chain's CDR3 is CASSFARDSPLHF. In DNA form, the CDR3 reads TGTGCCAGCAGTTTTGCGAGGGATTCACCCCTCCACTTT.

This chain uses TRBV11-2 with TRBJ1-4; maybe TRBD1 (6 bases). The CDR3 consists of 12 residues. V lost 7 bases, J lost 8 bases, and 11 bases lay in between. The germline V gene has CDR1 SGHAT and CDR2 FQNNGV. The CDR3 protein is CASTGEGEKLFF. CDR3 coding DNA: TGTGCCAGCACAGGGGAGGGAGAAAAACTGTTTTTT.

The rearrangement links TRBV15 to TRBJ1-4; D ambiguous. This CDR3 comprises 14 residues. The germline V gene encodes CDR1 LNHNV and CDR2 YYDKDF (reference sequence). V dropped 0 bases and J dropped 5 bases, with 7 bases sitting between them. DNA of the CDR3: TGTGCCACCAGCAGAGATTCGGTGAATGAAAAACTGTTTTTT. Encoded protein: CATSRDSVNEKLFF.

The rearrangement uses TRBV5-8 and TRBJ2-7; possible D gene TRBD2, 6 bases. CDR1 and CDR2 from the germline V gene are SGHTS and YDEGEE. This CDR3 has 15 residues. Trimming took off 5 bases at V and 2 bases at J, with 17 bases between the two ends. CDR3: CASRTSGTYAYEQYF. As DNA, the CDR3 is TGTGCCAGCAGGACCTCAGGGACTTACGCCTACGAGCAGTACTTC.

The CDR3, as DNA: TGTGCCAGCAGCACCGGGACAGGCGTTAGCAATCAGCCCCAGCATTTT. It specifies CASSTGTGVSNQPQHF. The genes are TRBV7-8 and TRBJ1-5; TRBD1 matches 8 bases. CDR3 length equals 16 residues. Germline-derived CDR1 and CDR2 are SGHVS and FQNEAQ. Losses at the gene ends were 5 bases for V and 0 bases for J; bases not matched to a gene: 6.

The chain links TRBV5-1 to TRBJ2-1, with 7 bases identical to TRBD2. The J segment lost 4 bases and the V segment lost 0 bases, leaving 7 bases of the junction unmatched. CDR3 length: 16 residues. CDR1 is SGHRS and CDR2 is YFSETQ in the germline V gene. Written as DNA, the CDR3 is TGCGCCAGCAGCTTGGGGGGCGGGAGTAGTTACAATGAGCAGTTCTTC. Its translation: CASSLGGGSSYNEQFF.

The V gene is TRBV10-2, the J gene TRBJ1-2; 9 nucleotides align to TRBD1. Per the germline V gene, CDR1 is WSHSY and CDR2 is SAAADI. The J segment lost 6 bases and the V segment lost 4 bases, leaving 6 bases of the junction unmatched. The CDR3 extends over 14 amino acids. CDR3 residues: CASSGVNRGHGYTF. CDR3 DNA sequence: TGCGCCAGCAGTGGGGTAAACAGGGGGCATGGCTACACCTTC.

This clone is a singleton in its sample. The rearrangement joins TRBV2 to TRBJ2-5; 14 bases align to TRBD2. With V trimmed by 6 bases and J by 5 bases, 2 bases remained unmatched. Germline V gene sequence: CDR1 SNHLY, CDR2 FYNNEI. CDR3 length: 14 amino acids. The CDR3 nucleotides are TGTGCCAGCAGGACTAGCGGGAGGGTGGAGACCCAGTACTTC. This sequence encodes CASRTSGRVETQYF.

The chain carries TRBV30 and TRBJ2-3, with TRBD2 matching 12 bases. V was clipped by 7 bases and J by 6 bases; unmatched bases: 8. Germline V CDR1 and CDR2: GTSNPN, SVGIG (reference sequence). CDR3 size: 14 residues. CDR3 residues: CASGASGGGDTQYF. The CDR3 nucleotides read TGTGCCTCCGGGGCTAGCGGGGGGGGTGATACGCAGTATTTT.

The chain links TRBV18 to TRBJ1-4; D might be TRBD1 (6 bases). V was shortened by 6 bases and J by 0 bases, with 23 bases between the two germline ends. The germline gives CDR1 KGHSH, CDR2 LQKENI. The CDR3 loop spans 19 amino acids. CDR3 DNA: TGTGCCAGCTCCCTCAGGGTAGGGACACTACAGTCAACTAATGAAAAACTGTTTTTT. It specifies CASSLRVGTLQSTNEKLFF.

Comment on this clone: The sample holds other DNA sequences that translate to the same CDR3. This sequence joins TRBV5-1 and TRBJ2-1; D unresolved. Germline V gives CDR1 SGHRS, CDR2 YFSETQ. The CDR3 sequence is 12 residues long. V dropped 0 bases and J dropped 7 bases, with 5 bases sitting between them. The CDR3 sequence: CASSLAVNEQFF. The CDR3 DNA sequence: TGCGCCAGCAGCTTGGCCGTTAATGAGCAGTTCTTC.

CDR3 nucleotide sequence: TGCGCCAGCAGCCAAGAGATGGGGAGTGTAGCTTTCTTT. Translation: CASSQEMGSVAFF. V gene TRBV4-1 combines with J gene TRBJ1-1; D unresolved. The germline V gene has CDR1 MGHRA and CDR2 YSYEKL. The CDR3 is made up of 13 amino acids. Trimming pared 0 bases from V and 10 bases from J, leaving 12 bases between.

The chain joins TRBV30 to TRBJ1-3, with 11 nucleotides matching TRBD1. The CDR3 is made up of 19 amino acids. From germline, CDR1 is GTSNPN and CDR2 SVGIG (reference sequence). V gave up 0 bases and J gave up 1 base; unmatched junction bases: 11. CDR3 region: CAWSVSRTGGILSGNTIYF. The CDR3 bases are TGTGCCTGGAGTGTTAGTCGGACAGGGGGCATCTTATCTGGAAACACCATATATTTT.

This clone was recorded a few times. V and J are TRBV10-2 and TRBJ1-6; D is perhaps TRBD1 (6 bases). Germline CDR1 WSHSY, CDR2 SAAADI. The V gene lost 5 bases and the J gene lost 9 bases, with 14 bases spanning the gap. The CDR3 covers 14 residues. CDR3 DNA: TGCGCCAGCAGTCCAACAGGGTTTGGTTCACCCCTCCACTTT. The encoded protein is CASSPTGFGSPLHF.

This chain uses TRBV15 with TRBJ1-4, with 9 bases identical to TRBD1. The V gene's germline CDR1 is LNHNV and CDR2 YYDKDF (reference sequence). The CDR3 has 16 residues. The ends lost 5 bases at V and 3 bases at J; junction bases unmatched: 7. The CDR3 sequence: CATSGDRVLANEKLFF. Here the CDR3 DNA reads TGTGCCACCAGCGGGGACAGGGTATTGGCTAATGAAAAACTGTTTTTT.

CDR3 region: CAWSVQAGGYQPQHF. In DNA, the CDR3 is TGTGCCTGGAGTGTTCAGGCAGGGGGCTATCAGCCCCAGCATTTT. The V call is TRBV30, the J call TRBJ1-5; TRBD1 matches 8 bases. Losses at the gene ends were 0 bases for V and 5 bases for J; bases not matched to a gene: 6. Germline values: CDR1 GTSNPN, CDR2 SVGIG (reference sequence). This CDR3 spans 15 amino acids.

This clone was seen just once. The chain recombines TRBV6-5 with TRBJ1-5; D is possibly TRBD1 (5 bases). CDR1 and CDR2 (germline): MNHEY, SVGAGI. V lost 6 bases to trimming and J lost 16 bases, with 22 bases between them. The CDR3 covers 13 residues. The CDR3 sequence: CASSARSHPGLHF. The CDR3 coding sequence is TGTGCCAGCAGCGCAAGGAGTCATCCGGGACTTCATTTT.

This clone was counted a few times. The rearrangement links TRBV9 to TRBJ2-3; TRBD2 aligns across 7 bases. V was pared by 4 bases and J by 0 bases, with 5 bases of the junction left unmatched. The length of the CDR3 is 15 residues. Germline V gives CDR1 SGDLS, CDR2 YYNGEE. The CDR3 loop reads CASSSSGSSTDTQYF. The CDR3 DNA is TGTGCCAGCAGCTCTAGCGGTTCTAGCACAGATACGCAGTATTTT.

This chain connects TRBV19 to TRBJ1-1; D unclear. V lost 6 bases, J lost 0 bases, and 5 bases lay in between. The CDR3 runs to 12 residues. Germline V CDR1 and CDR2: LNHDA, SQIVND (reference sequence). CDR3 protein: CASRGVNTEAFF. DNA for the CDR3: TGTGCCAGTAGAGGAGTGAACACTGAAGCTTTCTTT.